The clone carrying this TCR beta chain was observed a handful of times. Antigen unknown. Assay used: immunoSEQ multiplex PCR; TCRdb lists only in-frame clones, some missing. The sample comprises 20,000 to 25,000 clones, approximately 92% of which are singletons, and around 0.25% rests with the top ten. These data are taken from a study of PD-1 blockade in classical Hodgkin lymphoma. Study conclusions and caveats: Newly diagnosed patients were reported to exhibit reduced baseline TCR diversity relative to healthy donors. The drivers behind the repertoire differences, possibly disease activity or prior therapy, remain undefined.

As for time point: newly diagnosed, previously untreated cHL patient sample. The authors purified CD4+ T cells from thawed PBMCs by magnetic negative selection. The CDR3 consists of 16 residues. The germline V gene has CDR1 SGHTA and CDR2 FQGNSA. Deletions cut 3 bases from V and 2 bases from J, with 13 bases between. The sample taken for sequencing was CD4+ T cells from blood. The J gene is TRBJ1-4, the V gene TRBV7-2; possible D gene TRBD1, 6 bases. The sequence was obtained from a human donor with classical Hodgkin lymphoma. CDR3 in amino acids: CASSFYRVSTNEKLFF. CDR3 DNA sequence: TGTGCCAGCAGCTTCTACAGGGTATCGACTAATGAAAAACTGTTTTTT.